Sequencing of this TCR beta chain was carried out in a study of shared clonotypes between healthy human individuals. Findings and limits, study-wide: Non-shared clonotypes had lower generation probabilities than clonotypes shared by all four sorted-subset donors.

The table came from immunoSEQ multiplex PCR; TCRdb's copy has only in-frame clones and leaves some out. Here the sample spans 2.3 million or so clones, about 92% being singletons. The ends lost 3 bases at V and 2 bases at J; junction bases unmatched: 6. Germline assignment: CDR1 SQVTM and CDR2 ANQGSEA. There are 14 residues in the CDR3. Worth noting for this clone: The target antigen is unknown.

Sequenced: naive CD4+ T cells from PBMCs. Regarding subset: CD45RA+ positively selected. V usage is TRBV29-1 and J usage is TRBJ1-2; 7 nucleotides align to TRBD1. The TCR was taken from a man aged 18-30 years in good health. Some clones in this sample may be carry-over from other donors' samples. CDR3 protein: CSVDPRQGNYGYTF. The CDR3 coding sequence is TGCAGCGTTGACCCGAGACAGGGAAACTATGGCTACACCTTC. Combining the CDR3 with reference TRBV29-1 and TRBJ1-2 gives the whole variable domain SAVISQKPSRDICQRGTSLTIQCQVDSQVTMMFWYRQQPGQSLTLIATANQGSEATYESGFVIDKFPISRPNLTFSTLTVSNMSPEDSSIYLCSVDPRQGNYGYTFGSGTRLTVV.